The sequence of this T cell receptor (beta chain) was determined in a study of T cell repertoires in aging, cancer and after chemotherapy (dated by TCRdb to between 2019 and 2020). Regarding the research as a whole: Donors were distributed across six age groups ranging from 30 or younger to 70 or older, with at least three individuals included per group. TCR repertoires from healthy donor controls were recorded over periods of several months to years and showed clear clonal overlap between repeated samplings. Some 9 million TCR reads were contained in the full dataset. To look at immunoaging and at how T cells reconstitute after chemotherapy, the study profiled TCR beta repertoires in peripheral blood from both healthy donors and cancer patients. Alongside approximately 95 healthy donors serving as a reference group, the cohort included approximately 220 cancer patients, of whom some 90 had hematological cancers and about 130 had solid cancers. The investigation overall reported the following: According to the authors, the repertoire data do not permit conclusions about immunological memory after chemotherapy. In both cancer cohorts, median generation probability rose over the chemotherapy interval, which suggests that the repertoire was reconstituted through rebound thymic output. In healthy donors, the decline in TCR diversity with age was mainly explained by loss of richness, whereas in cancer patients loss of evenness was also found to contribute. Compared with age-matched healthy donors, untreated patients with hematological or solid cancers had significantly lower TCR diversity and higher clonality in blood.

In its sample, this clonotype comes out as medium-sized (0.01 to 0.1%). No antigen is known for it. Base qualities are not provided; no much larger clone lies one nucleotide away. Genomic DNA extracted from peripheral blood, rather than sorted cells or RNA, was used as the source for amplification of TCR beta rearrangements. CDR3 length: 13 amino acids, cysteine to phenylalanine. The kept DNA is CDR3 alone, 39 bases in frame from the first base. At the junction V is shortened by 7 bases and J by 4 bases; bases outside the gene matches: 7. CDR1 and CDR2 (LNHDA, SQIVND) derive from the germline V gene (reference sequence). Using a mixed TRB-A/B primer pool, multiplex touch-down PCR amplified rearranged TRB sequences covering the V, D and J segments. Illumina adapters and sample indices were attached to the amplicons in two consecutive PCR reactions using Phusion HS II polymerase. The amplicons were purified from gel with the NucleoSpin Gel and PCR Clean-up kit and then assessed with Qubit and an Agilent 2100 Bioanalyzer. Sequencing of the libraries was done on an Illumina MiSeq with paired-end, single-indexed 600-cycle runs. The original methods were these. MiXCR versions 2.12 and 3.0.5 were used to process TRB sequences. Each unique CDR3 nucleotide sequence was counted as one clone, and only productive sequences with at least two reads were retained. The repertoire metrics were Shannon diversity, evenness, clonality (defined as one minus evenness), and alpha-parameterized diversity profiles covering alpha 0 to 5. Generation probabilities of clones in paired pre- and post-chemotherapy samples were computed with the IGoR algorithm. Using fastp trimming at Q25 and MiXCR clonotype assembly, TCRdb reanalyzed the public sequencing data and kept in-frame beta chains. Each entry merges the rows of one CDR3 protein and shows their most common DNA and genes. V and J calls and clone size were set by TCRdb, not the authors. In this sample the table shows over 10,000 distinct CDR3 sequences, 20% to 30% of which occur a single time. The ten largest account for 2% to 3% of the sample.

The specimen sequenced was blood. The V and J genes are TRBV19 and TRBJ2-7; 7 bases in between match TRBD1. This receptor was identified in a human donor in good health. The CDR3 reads CASKRTGGYEQYF. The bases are TGTGCCAGTAAGAGGACAGGCGGATACGAGCAGTACTTC.